These 23 T cell receptor beta chains share one sample of origin, sequenced in a study of blood T cell repertoires in COVID-19. Clones were read by immunoSEQ multiplex PCR, and TCRdb kept only the in-frame ones, dropping some. The sample includes some 68,000 clones, roughly 85% seen only once; the top ten take approximately 3.6%. The sequencing input was peripheral blood. These receptor sequences come from a woman aged 45 to 65 with COVID-19, enrolled during active disease.

V usage is TRBV28 and J usage is TRBJ2-1, with a tentative D call TRBD1 (6 bases). This CDR3 has 14 amino acids. Germline-derived CDR1 and CDR2 are MDHEN and SYDVKM. Trimming pared 9 bases from V and 7 bases from J, leaving 19 bases between. This CDR3 is CASLRGGSRNEQFF. In nucleotides, the CDR3 is TGTGCCAGTCTCAGGGGCGGAAGTCGGAATGAGCAGTTCTTC.

This clone was counted a few times. CDR3 region: CASSFRGGQYF. CDR3 bases: TGTGCCAGCAGCTTCAGGGGCGGGCAGTACTTC. The chain uses TRBV5-4 and TRBJ2-7, with a possible D match to TRBD1 (6 bases). The CDR3 length is 11 residues. Trimming stripped 2 bases from V and 9 bases from J, with 9 bases between. Looked up from germline, CDR1 is SGHNT and CDR2 is YYREEE (reference sequence).

This clone was seen only a few times. V usage is TRBV5-6 and J usage is TRBJ1-5; weak D call: TRBD1 (6 bases). V was cut by 4 bases and J by 1 base, with 18 bases left in between. CDR3 size: 17 residues. Germline V CDR1 and CDR2: SGHDT, YYEEEE. Written as DNA, the CDR3 is TGTGCCAGCAGCACCGGCAGGGGCACGGGAAGCAATCAGCCCCAGCATTTT. It encodes CASSTGRGTGSNQPQHF.

This clone has more than one count but fewer than ten. The rearrangement joins TRBV5-6 to TRBJ1-3; possibly TRBD1 for D (5 bases). Germline V gene data show CDR1 as SGHDT and CDR2 as YYEEEE. This CDR3 has 16 amino acids. The V end lost 4 bases, the J end lost 0 bases, and 14 bases lay between the germline ends. The CDR3 region has the DNA TGTGCCAGCAGCCGCTACTCAGGGTTCTCTGGAAACACCATATATTTT. As protein: CASSRYSGFSGNTIYF. Full variable domain (outside the CDR3, taken from reference TRBV5-6 and TRBJ1-3): DAGVTQSPTHLIKTRGQQVTLRCSPKSGHDTVSWYQQALGQGPQFIFQYYEEEERQRGNFPDRFSGHQFPNYSSELNVNALLLGDSALYLCASSRYSGFSGNTIYFGEGSWLTVV.

The V gene is TRBV29-1, the J gene TRBJ2-1; TRBD2 matches 11 bases. Germline trimming cut 7 bases from V and 4 bases from J; bases unmatched to any gene: 12. The germline gives CDR1 SQVTM, CDR2 ANQGSEA. The length of the CDR3 is 16 residues. Here the CDR3 reads CSAQTGLAGSYNEQFF. Here the CDR3 DNA reads TGCAGCGCTCAAACCGGACTAGCGGGTTCGTACAATGAGCAGTTCTTC.

The chain joins TRBV5-3 to TRBJ2-6, with 8 bases identical to TRBD1. TRBV5-3 is given ORF status, its function remaining uncertain. V lost 1 base, J lost 6 bases, and 6 bases stayed unmatched. The CDR3 has 16 residues. The DNA of the CDR3 is TGTGCCAGAAGCTTGTATCTGGACAGGGTGGCCAACGTCCTGACTTTC. Translated: CARSLYLDRVANVLTF.

This clone has a single count. The chain couples TRBV5-1 to TRBJ2-3, with 10 bases lining up with TRBD1. Per the germline V gene, CDR1 is SGHRS and CDR2 is YFSETQ. V was pared by 4 bases and J by 3 bases, with 8 bases of the junction left unmatched. The CDR3 is made up of 16 amino acids. CDR3 in DNA: TGCGCCAGCAGCCCACGTCGGACAGGGGGGACAGATACGCAGTATTTT. Protein: CASSPRRTGGTDTQYF.

The CDR3 nucleotides are TGTGCCAGCAGTAGATCGGAGACCATGTACGAGCAGTACTTC. Translating it yields CASSRSETMYEQYF. The V gene is TRBV6-5, the J gene TRBJ2-7, with D uncertain. The CDR3 has 14 residues. The germline gives CDR1 MNHEY, CDR2 SVGAGI. V was trimmed by 5 bases and J by 4 bases, leaving 15 bases between them.

Here the CDR3 DNA reads TGTGCCAGCAGCCAGTCGACTTCGGGAGCCACAGATACGCAGTATTTT. This codes for CASSQSTSGATDTQYF. The chain uses TRBV3-1 (or the pseudogene TRBV3-2) and TRBJ2-3; a possible D gene is TRBD2 (6 bases). CDR1 and CDR2 from the germline V gene are LGHDT and YNNKEL (reference sequence). V shed 3 bases and J shed 2 bases, with 15 bases lying between them. The CDR3 sequence is 16 residues long.

V and J are TRBV28 and TRBJ1-5; maybe TRBD1 (6 bases). V was clipped by 6 bases and J by 0 bases, with 12 bases between them. Germline CDR1 and CDR2: MDHEN and SYDVKM. This CDR3 has 15 amino acids. CDR3 in amino acids: CASSPQGPSNQPQHF. The CDR3 nucleotides read TGTGCCAGCAGCCCACAGGGTCCTAGCAATCAGCCCCAGCATTTT.

This clone has just a few counts. The chain combines TRBV9 with TRBJ2-2; D is unclear. The CDR3 has 12 amino acids. Looked up from germline, CDR1 is SGDLS and CDR2 is YYNGEE. The V gene lost 0 bases and the J gene lost 8 bases, with 5 bases spanning the gap. CDR3 nucleotide sequence: TGTGCCAGCAGCGTAGCGGAGGGGGAGCTGTTTTTT. It specifies CASSVAEGELFF. Together with reference TRBV9 and TRBJ2-2, the CDR3 gives the full variable domain: DSGVTQTPKHLITATGQRVTLRCSPRSGDLSVYWYQQSLDQGLQFLIQYYNGEERAKGNILERFSAQQFPDLHSELNLSSLELGDSALYFCASSVAEGELFFGEGSRLTVL.

The chain joins TRBV5-1 to TRBJ2-7; the match to TRBD1 covers 10 bases. Germline V gives CDR1 SGHRS, CDR2 YFSETQ. The V gene end was trimmed by 3 bases and the J gene end by 3 bases; junction bases not matched to a gene: 12. The CDR3 runs 17 residues. The CDR3: CASSSPSGTGVGYEQYF. The CDR3 nucleotides are TGCGCCAGCAGCTCCCCGTCAGGGACAGGGGTAGGCTACGAGCAGTACTTC.

The J gene is TRBJ2-3, the V gene TRBV30; unclear D gene. V was clipped by 3 bases and J by 4 bases, with 11 bases between them. Germline V gene lookup returns CDR1 GTSNPN and CDR2 SVGIG (reference sequence). The CDR3 totals 13 residues. CDR3 nucleotides: TGTGCCTGGAGCCGTGCCGGAGCAGATACGCAGTATTTT. It encodes CAWSRAGADTQYF.

The genes are TRBV19 and TRBJ2-1, with a possible D match to TRBD1 (6 bases). This CDR3 spans 17 amino acids. Germline CDR1 reads LNHDA; CDR2 reads SQIVND (reference sequence). Trimming left V 2 bases short and J 0 bases short, with 14 bases between. For the CDR3, the DNA is TGTGCCAGTAGTATATACCCCAGAGGGGGCTCCTACAATGAGCAGTTCTTC. Encoded protein: CASSIYPRGGSYNEQFF.

The chain uses TRBV6-6 and TRBJ1-2, with D unresolved. The CDR3 is 15 residues long. The V and J ends lost 2 bases and 5 bases respectively, with 15 bases between them. The germline CDR1 and CDR2 sequences are MNHNY and SVGAGI (reference sequence). CDR3 in amino acids: CASSYPLAPRYGYTF. The CDR3 region has the DNA TGTGCCAGCAGTTACCCGCTTGCCCCCAGATATGGCTACACCTTC.

V usage is TRBV30 and J usage is TRBJ2-5; the match to TRBD2 covers 10 bases. Germline CDR1 and CDR2: GTSNPN and SVGIG (reference sequence). V was pared by 0 bases and J by 5 bases, with 9 bases of the junction left unmatched. The CDR3 consists of 16 residues. The CDR3 loop is CAWSVGGSGRLETQYF. CDR3 DNA: TGTGCCTGGAGTGTAGGAGGTAGCGGGAGGTTGGAGACCCAGTACTTC.

The chain recombines TRBV19 with TRBJ2-1, with 8 bases fitting TRBD2. Germline values: CDR1 LNHDA, CDR2 SQIVND (reference sequence). The CDR3 is 13 amino acids. J lost 7 bases, V lost 10 bases, and 9 bases had no gene match. The chain's CDR3 is CATLGLAENEQFF. For the CDR3, the DNA is TGTGCCACTCTCGGACTAGCTGAAAATGAGCAGTTCTTC.

The chain couples TRBV11-1 to TRBJ2-7, with 11 bases matching TRBD2. The CDR3 sequence is 14 residues long. CDR1 SGHAT and CDR2 FQDESV come from the germline V gene (reference sequence). J lost 6 bases, V lost 10 bases, and 11 bases had no gene match. The CDR3 coding sequence is TGTGCCACACAAATACTAGCGGGAGCGAGCGAGCAGTACTTC. Translated, it gives CATQILAGASEQYF.

The chain carries TRBV7-3 and TRBJ2-7; maybe TRBD2 (5 bases). Trimming took off 0 bases at V and 0 bases at J, with 9 bases between the two ends. Germline CDR1 and CDR2: SGHTA and FQGTGA. This CDR3 has 15 residues. The CDR3 region has the DNA TGTGCCAGCAGCTTAACCGGCGGGCGCTCCTACGAGCAGTACTTC. Translating gives CASSLTGGRSYEQYF. Drawing the rest from reference TRBV7-3 and TRBJ2-7, the complete variable domain is GAGVSQTPSNKVTEKGKYVELRCDPISGHTALYWYRQSLGQGPEFLIYFQGTGAADDSGLPNDRFFAVRPEGSVSTLKIQRTERGDSAVYLCASSLTGGRSYEQYFGPGTRLTVT.

The chain employs TRBV10-3 and TRBJ2-1; 10 positions agree with TRBD2. Trimming took 10 bases from V and 8 from J; bases not matched to a gene: 11. Germline values: CDR1 ENHRY, CDR2 SYGVKD. CDR3 length: 14 residues. The CDR3 coding sequence is TGTGCCACCTGGGACTCTAGCGGGAGTTATGAGCAGTTCTTC. Translated: CATWDSSGSYEQFF.

The V call is TRBV6-1, the J call TRBJ2-1; the match to TRBD2 covers 9 bases. V lost 2 bases, J lost 7 bases, and 6 bases stayed unmatched. Germline V lookup: CDR1 MNHNS, CDR2 SASEGT. The CDR3 spans 15 residues. CDR3 in amino acids: CASSELAGARNEQFF. As DNA, the CDR3 is TGTGCCAGCAGTGAATTAGCGGGAGCCAGGAATGAGCAGTTCTTC.

The V call is TRBV7-3, the J call TRBJ2-3; the match to TRBD1 covers 8 bases. The CDR3 contains 13 residues. The V gene's germline CDR1 is SGHTA and CDR2 FQGTGA. After removal of 8 bases from V and 3 bases from J, the junction contained 4 bases not matched to a gene. This CDR3 reads CASGQGGTDTQYF. CDR3 nucleotides: TGTGCCAGCGGACAGGGTGGTACAGATACGCAGTATTTT.

The V and J genes are TRBV5-1 and TRBJ2-7; TRBD1 matches 9 bases. This CDR3 region has 14 residues. The V gene's germline CDR1 is SGHRS and CDR2 YFSETQ. V trimming: 4 bases; J trimming: 4 bases; junction bases outside the gene matches: 6. CDR3: CASSGGTGRYEQYF. CDR3 bases: TGCGCCAGCAGCGGGGGGACAGGGAGGTACGAGCAGTACTTC.